The 16 T cell receptor beta chains given below trace back to one sample, sequenced in a study of blood T cell repertoires in COVID-19. The assay was immunoSEQ multiplex PCR, and TCRdb's table has in-frame clones only and misses some. Of about 250,000 clones in the sample, around nine tenths were seen once. Sequenced sample: PBMCs or T cells enriched from blood (not recorded which). The receptors stem from a woman aged 40 to 49 who had been exposed to COVID-19.

The chain combines TRBV24-1 with TRBJ1-1; no clear D. V lost 4 bases and J 8 bases, leaving 7 bases between the germline ends. Germline V gene lookup returns CDR1 KGHDR and CDR2 SFDVKD. This CDR3 has 11 amino acids. The CDR3 region has the DNA TGTGCCACCAGTGAGGGCGAAGAAGCTTTCTTT. Its protein product is CATSEGEEAFF.

V gene TRBV18 combines with J gene TRBJ1-6; D may be TRBD1 (5 bases). The V end was cut by 4 bases, the J end by 7 bases, with 17 bases between. The CDR3 totals 16 residues. From germline, CDR1 is KGHSH and CDR2 LQKENI. The CDR3 here is CASSLGTPGENSPLHF. The CDR3 DNA reads as TGTGCCAGCTCACTCGGTACGCCGGGGGAGAATTCACCCCTCCACTTT.

This sequence joins TRBV29-1 and TRBJ2-7; 9 bases are a match to TRBD2. Germline lookup yields CDR1 SQVTM and CDR2 ANQGSEA. The J segment lost 1 base and the V segment lost 6 bases, leaving 4 bases of the junction unmatched. The CDR3 is 13 residues long. The CDR3 reads CSVRRGGSYEQYF. In DNA form, the CDR3 reads TGCAGCGTACGGCGGGGGGGGTCCTACGAGCAGTACTTC.

This chain joins TRBV7-9 and TRBJ1-3; tentatively, D is TRBD1 (5 bases). The CDR3 is made up of 15 amino acids. Trimming removed 2 bases at V and 0 bases at J, with 8 bases between. Looked up from germline, CDR1 is SEHNR and CDR2 is FQNEAQ (reference sequence). The CDR3 nucleotides read TGTGCCAGCAGCTTATTCGGGGGCTCTGGAAACACCATATATTTT. As protein: CASSLFGGSGNTIYF.

This chain joins TRBV7-6 and TRBJ1-1; TRBD1 matches at 8 bases. CDR1 is SGHVS, CDR2 FNYEAQ, per germline. V shed 0 bases, J shed 6 bases, and the junction held 9 bases outside the gene matches. The CDR3 extends over 16 amino acids. This chain's CDR3 is CASSLAPGGAVSEAFF. The CDR3 region has the DNA TGTGCCAGCAGCTTAGCCCCAGGGGGCGCGGTCTCTGAAGCTTTCTTT.

This chain connects TRBV7-3 to TRBJ2-3, with 10 bases that match TRBD2. J lost 0 bases, V lost 5 bases, and 17 bases had no gene match. The V gene's germline CDR1 is SGHTA and CDR2 FQGTGA. CDR3 length: 20 residues. The CDR3 DNA follows: TGTGCCAGCAGCGGAAACGCGCTAGCGGGAGCCCATCCGAGCACAGATACGCAGTATTTT. Protein: CASSGNALAGAHPSTDTQYF.

The CDR3 region is CSVVRGGRTEAFF. The CDR3 DNA follows: TGCAGCGTTGTCCGGGGGGGAAGGACTGAAGCTTTCTTT. The V and J genes are TRBV29-1 and TRBJ1-1; maybe TRBD1 (5 bases). CDR3 length equals 13 residues. With 4 bases removed from V and 5 bases from J, the gap between germline ends came to 14 bases. Germline V gives CDR1 SQVTM, CDR2 ANQGSEA.

This chain joins TRBV28 and TRBJ1-1; D remains ambiguous. V dropped 10 bases and J dropped 5 bases, with 14 bases sitting between them. Germline lookup yields CDR1 MDHEN and CDR2 SYDVKM. The CDR3 is 12 residues long. This chain's CDR3 is CAIRRAQTEAFF. DNA for the CDR3: TGTGCCATAAGGCGGGCGCAGACTGAAGCTTTCTTT.

This clone was observed a single time. The chain carries TRBV11-3 and TRBJ2-1; 8 bases are a match to TRBD2. This CDR3 comprises 18 residues. Germline loops: CDR1 SGHNT, CDR2 YENEEA. V dropped 1 base and J dropped 6; count of bases not matched to a gene: 14. The CDR3 is CASSLGGSKRERGNEQFF. The CDR3 DNA sequence: TGTGCCAGCAGCTTAGGTGGGTCTAAGCGGGAGCGGGGCAATGAGCAGTTCTTC.

The CDR3 here is CATSEVGQGEAFF. The CDR3 bases are TGTGCCACCAGTGAGGTTGGACAGGGGGAAGCTTTCTTT. This chain connects TRBV24-1 to TRBJ1-1, with 9 positions matching TRBD1. The V gene's germline CDR1 is KGHDR and CDR2 SFDVKD. J lost 8 bases, V lost 4 bases, and 4 bases had no gene match. CDR3 length: 13 amino acids.

This chain connects TRBV7-2 to TRBJ2-5; 9 bases agree with TRBD1. The germline CDR1 and CDR2 sequences are SGHTA and FQGNSA. With 5 bases clipped from V and 0 bases from J, the junction kept 4 bases outside the gene matches. This CDR3 has 15 residues. In DNA form, the CDR3 reads TGTGCCAGCAGCCCGCGGGACAGGGACCAAGAGACCCAGTACTTC. Protein: CASSPRDRDQETQYF.

The CDR3 nucleotides are TGTGCCAGCAGCTTTGGTGGGACTTTTTTCCCCTACGAGCAGTACTTC. Its translation: CASSFGGTFFPYEQYF. The V gene is TRBV7-8, the J gene TRBJ2-7, with a possible D match to TRBD2 (6 bases). CDR1 SGHVS and CDR2 FQNEAQ come from the germline V gene. The V end was cut by 3 bases, the J end by 2 bases, with 17 bases between. The CDR3 is made up of 16 amino acids.

V and J are TRBV10-3 and TRBJ1-6; TRBD1 is a possible D gene (5 bases). This CDR3 contains 14 residues. Germline CDR1 and CDR2: ENHRY and SYGVKD. Trimming shortened V by 10 bases and J by 7 bases, and 17 bases separated the two germline ends. The CDR3 protein is CATNQGADNSPLHF. DNA of the CDR3: TGTGCCACCAACCAAGGGGCGGACAATTCACCCCTCCACTTT.

This clone was observed a few times. The chain is built from TRBV9 and TRBJ1-6, with a possible D match to TRBD1 (6 bases). Trimming stripped 0 bases from V and 0 bases from J, with 16 bases between. CDR3 length: 19 amino acids. Germline CDR1 SGDLS, CDR2 YYNGEE. The DNA of the CDR3 is TGTGCCAGCAGCGTAGAAAGGGGGGGTAATCCCTCCTATAATTCACCCCTCCACTTT. It codes for CASSVERGGNPSYNSPLHF.

This chain joins TRBV3-1 (or the pseudogene TRBV3-2) and TRBJ2-3; D uncertain. V lost 2 bases, J lost 9 bases, and 9 bases lay in between. Per germline, CDR1 LGHDT and CDR2 YNNKEL (reference sequence). This CDR3 spans 12 amino acids. The CDR3 DNA reads as TGTGCCAGCAGCCAATTTGTTGGCACGCAGTATTTT. Encoded protein: CASSQFVGTQYF.

The chain combines TRBV27 with TRBJ1-5; 10 bases line up with TRBD1. The CDR3 runs to 19 residues. Germline trimming cut 6 bases from V and 0 bases from J; bases unmatched to any gene: 14. In germline, CDR1 is MNHEY, CDR2 SMNVEV (reference sequence). CDR3 coding DNA: TGTGCCAGCAGACGCACCGGACAGGGGGGAACCTATAGCAATCAGCCCCAGCATTTT. Translating gives CASRRTGQGGTYSNQPQHF.